The 15 T cell receptor beta chains below come from one sample, sequenced in a study of T cells in narcolepsy. Assay: immunoSEQ multiplex PCR; the TCRdb copy retains only in-frame clones and omits some. Among under 30,000 clones listed, 85% to 90% were seen once. The sample was CD45RA- memory CD4+ T cells from PBMCs. Receptors were obtained from a human donor with narcolepsy.

Here the CDR3 reads CASSLLNTEAFF. CDR3 bases: TGTGCCAGCAGCCTACTTAACACTGAAGCTTTCTTT. This chain connects TRBV28 to TRBJ1-1; no definite D call. V lost 6 bases and J lost 2, with 7 bases in between. Germline lookup yields CDR1 MDHEN and CDR2 SYDVKM. The CDR3 extends over 12 amino acids. The full variable domain, rest sourced from reference TRBV28 and TRBJ1-1, is DVKVTQSSRYLVKRTGEKVFLECVQDMDHENMFWYRQDPGLGLRLIYFSYDVKMKEKGDIPEGYSVSREKKERFSLILESASTNQTSMYLCASSLLNTEAFFGQGTRLTVV.

The V call is TRBV19, the J call TRBJ1-1, with D uncertain. The CDR3 contains 13 residues. V was shortened by 7 bases and J by 0 bases, with 9 bases between the two germline ends. CDR1 and CDR2 from the germline V gene are LNHDA and SQIVND (reference sequence). The CDR3 nucleotides read TGTGCCAGTAATGAACAGATGAACACTGAAGCTTTCTTT. Its protein is CASNEQMNTEAFF.

This sequence joins TRBV30 and TRBJ1-5, with 7 positions matching TRBD1. The V segment lost 2 bases and the J segment 7 bases; nucleotides outside the gene matches: 5. CDR3 size: 13 residues. Germline values: CDR1 GTSNPN, CDR2 SVGIG (reference sequence). CDR3 nucleotide sequence: TGTGCCTGGAGTCAGGGGGTACACCAGCCCCAGCATTTT. Translated, it gives CAWSQGVHQPQHF. The full variable domain, completed using reference TRBV30 and TRBJ1-5, is SQTIHQWPATLVQPVGSPLSLECTVEGTSNPNLYWYRQAAGRGLQLLFYSVGIGQISSEVPQNLSASRPQDRQFILSSKKLLLSDSGFYLCAWSQGVHQPQHFGDGTRLSIL.

The chain couples TRBV6-5 to TRBJ2-1; 14 bases line up with TRBD2. Germline values: CDR1 MNHEY, CDR2 SVGAGI. The trim removed 4 bases at V and 8 bases at J, leaving 4 bases unmatched. The CDR3 totals 15 residues. The CDR3 here is CASSSGLAGVYEQFF. In nucleotides, the CDR3 is TGTGCCAGCAGTTCGGGACTAGCGGGAGTGTATGAGCAGTTCTTC.

The chain recombines TRBV5-4 with TRBJ1-2; a possible D gene is TRBD1 (6 bases). The CDR3 loop spans 14 amino acids. Germline V gene data show CDR1 as SGHNT and CDR2 as YYREEE (reference sequence). Trimming stripped 0 bases from V and 8 bases from J, with 14 bases between. CDR3 bases: TGTGCCAGCAGCTTGGCCGGGGGGGCTGGCGGCTACACCTTC. This codes for CASSLAGGAGGYTF.

V is TRBV10-3 and J is TRBJ2-1; D possibly corresponds to TRBD2 (6 bases). This CDR3 has 12 amino acids. The germline V gene has CDR1 ENHRY and CDR2 SYGVKD. Trimming left V 10 bases short and J 10 bases short, with 17 bases between. The CDR3 sequence: CANREEGKEQFF. DNA for the CDR3: TGTGCCAATAGGGAGGAGGGTAAAGAGCAGTTCTTC.

The gene calls are TRBV5-1 and TRBJ2-7; 8 bases agree with TRBD1. Germline V gene lookup returns CDR1 SGHRS and CDR2 YFSETQ. V lost 1 base and J lost 5; bases outside the gene matches: 11. The CDR3 contains 16 residues. The CDR3 region is CASSLSTGGRWDEQYF. The CDR3 nucleotides read TGCGCCAGCAGCTTGTCTACAGGGGGGAGATGGGACGAGCAGTACTTC.

This chain uses TRBV19 with TRBJ2-5; TRBD2 matches 9 bases. The CDR3 spans 15 residues. V gave up 3 bases and J gave up 4 bases; unmatched junction bases: 6. Germline V gene sequence: CDR1 LNHDA, CDR2 SQIVND (reference sequence). The CDR3 sequence is CASSMREGGRETQYF. The CDR3 DNA is TGTGCCAGTAGTATGCGGGAGGGCGGACGAGAGACCCAGTACTTC.

The rearrangement joins TRBV30 to TRBJ2-5; D possibly corresponds to TRBD2 (6 bases). CDR1 is GTSNPN and CDR2 is SVGIG in the germline V gene (reference sequence). V was cut by 5 bases and J by 5 bases, with 6 bases left in between. This CDR3 has 10 amino acids. The CDR3 spells CAWGRETQYF. CDR3 bases: TGTGCCTGGGGGAGGGAGACCCAGTACTTC.

V is TRBV25-1 and J is TRBJ2-7, with 10 positions matching TRBD1. Germline V gene sequence: CDR1 MGHDK, CDR2 SYGVNS. Germline trimming cut 3 bases from V and 4 bases from J; bases unmatched to any gene: 9. The CDR3 sequence is 16 residues long. CDR3 DNA: TGTGCCAGCAGTGACATCCGGGACAGGGGAATATACGAGCAGTACTTC. Residues: CASSDIRDRGIYEQYF.

The rearrangement joins TRBV6-1 to TRBJ1-2, with D tentatively TRBD1 (6 bases). V lost 1 base, J lost 5 bases, and 17 bases lay in between. The CDR3 sequence is 16 residues long. Germline CDR1 is MNHNS and CDR2 is SASEGT. The CDR3 DNA sequence: TGTGCCAGCAGTGAAGTATTGGGACATGACCAATATGGCTACACCTTC. Residues: CASSEVLGHDQYGYTF.

J is TRBJ1-1 and V is TRBV7-9; 7 positions match TRBD1. This CDR3 region has 14 residues. The V and J ends lost 4 bases and 5 bases, in that order; junction bases with no gene match: 7. The V gene's germline CDR1 is SEHNR and CDR2 FQNEAQ (reference sequence). As DNA, the CDR3 is TGTGCCAGCAGCTCCATGACAGGGCGGACTGAAGCTTTCTTT. This translates into CASSSMTGRTEAFF. Drawing the rest from reference TRBV7-9 and TRBJ1-1, the complete variable domain is DTGVSQNPRHKITKRGQNVTFRCDPISEHNRLYWYRQTLGQGPEFLTYFQNEAQLEKSRLLSDRFSAERPKGSFSTLEIQRTEQGDSAMYLCASSSMTGRTEAFFGQGTRLTVV.

The V gene is TRBV14, the J gene TRBJ1-5, with D possibly matching TRBD1 (5 bases). The length of the CDR3 is 13 residues. The germline gives CDR1 SGHDN, CDR2 FVKESK. The V end lost 4 bases, the J end lost 7 bases, and 11 bases lay between the germline ends. The CDR3 nucleotides are TGTGCCAGCAGCCGAGAGCGGGGGCAGCCCCAGCATTTT. Translation: CASSRERGQPQHF.

The J gene is TRBJ2-1, the V gene TRBV6-6, with a weak D call TRBD2 (5 bases). V lost 7 bases and J 8 bases, leaving 15 bases between the germline ends. This CDR3 is built from 13 residues. Germline CDR1 and CDR2: MNHNY and SVGAGI (reference sequence). The CDR3 protein is CASIAAAFDEQFF. CDR3 nucleotide sequence: TGTGCCAGCATTGCAGCGGCTTTCGATGAGCAGTTCTTC.

The chain uses TRBV5-6 and TRBJ1-2; a possible D gene is TRBD1 (5 bases). Germline V gives CDR1 SGHDT, CDR2 YYEEEE. Trimming shortened V by 7 bases and J by 7 bases, and 14 bases separated the two germline ends. This CDR3 spans 12 amino acids. The chain's CDR3 is CASSPGDIGYTF. The DNA for the CDR3 is TGTGCCAGCTCACCGGGGGATATTGGCTACACCTTC.